This T cell receptor (beta chain) is drawn from a study of radiotherapy plus CTLA-4 blockade in lung cancer. Study-wide background: With 30% to 40% of patients having disease control, objective responses were seen in approximately 17%.

Clones were read by immunoSEQ multiplex PCR, and TCRdb kept only the in-frame ones, dropping some. The sample has around 70,000 clones; around 76% are singletons. Receiving focal radiation plus CTLA-4 blockade with ipilimumab were patients who had chemo-refractory metastatic non-small-cell lung cancer. As to this clone: The antigen is unknown.

The CDR3 has 14 amino acids. Germline V gene lookup returns CDR1 MNHEY and CDR2 SMNVEV (reference sequence). With 2 bases clipped from V and 7 bases from J, the junction kept 2 bases outside the gene matches. General study points: Blood saw expansion of tumor-derived TCR clones after radiotherapy plus ipilimumab. Reported findings show early blood T cell clone dynamics, with interferon-beta, best predicted response.

The input for sequencing was peripheral blood, taken from a patient treated with radiotherapy plus ipilimumab. The rearrangement links TRBV27 to TRBJ1-6, with TRBD1 identical over 7 bases. The sequence was obtained from a human donor with non-small cell lung cancer whose response to radiotherapy plus ipilimumab could not be evaluated. Some clones in this sample may be carry-over from other donors' samples. The CDR3 coding sequence is TGTGCCAGCAGTTTAGACAGGGTGAATTCACCCCTCCACTTT. Its protein product is CASSLDRVNSPLHF.